This TCR beta chain appears in the sequencing data of a study of regulatory T cells in long-lasting Graves disease. The overall study: Persistent cases took antithyroid drugs over 5 years and stayed TSH receptor antibody positive.

In the case of this clonotype: Its antigen is as yet unknown.

Study outcomes and limitations: Persistent disease exhibited a predilection for TRBV28, TRBJ1-2 and TRBJ2-5.

HTBI primers from iRepertoire and Arm-PCR of CDR3 regions yielded the TCR beta libraries. TCRdb recomputed calls from the multiplex PCR reads with MiXCR, one row per CDR3 protein. The sample has 430,000 or so distinct CDR3 sequences; roughly 21% are singletons. Trimming removed 0 bases at V and 3 bases at J, with 11 bases between. The CDR3 extends over 15 amino acids. Germline CDR1 and CDR2: LGHNA and YNFKEQ. Time point noted: persistent/refractory GD, antithyroid drugs over 5 years with positive TRAb. PBMC-extracted RNA yielded the TCR library. In each case, Graves' disease was diagnosed per American Thyroid Association guidelines. Each of the patients was recruited from an endocrinology department situated in Xi'an, China.

The chain couples TRBV4-2 to TRBJ2-5, with TRBD2 as a possible D gene (5 bases). The sample was peripheral blood mononuclear cells (PBMCs), taken when the disease was refractory, from a patient treated with antithyroid drugs. The clonotype comes from a female donor with Graves disease. In DNA form, the CDR3 reads TGTGCCAGCAGCCAAGATTGGCTAGCAGAAGAGACCCAGTACTTC. Its translation: CASSQDWLAEETQYF.